This T cell receptor beta chain was observed in a study of cytomegalovirus exposure and HLA in healthy donors. Overall study results and limits: Overall, approximately 150 TCR beta chains were annotated as cytomegalovirus-associated. Certain indistinguishable V segments, among them TRBV6-2 and TRBV6-3, were excluded.

Vbeta (60) and Jbeta (13) primers were used in the PCR. The assay was immunoSEQ multiplex PCR, and TCRdb's table has in-frame clones only and misses some. The sample consists of about 190,000 clones, roughly 73% of them appearing once. As to this clone: Antigen specificity is unknown.

Trimming left V 3 bases short and J 2 bases short, with 12 bases between. Germline assignment: CDR1 MGHDK and CDR2 SYGVNS. The CDR3 sequence is 15 residues long. The sequence was collected from a woman younger than 45 in good health and CMV-seronegative. The sample comprised PBMCs. The chain links TRBV25-1 to TRBJ2-3; tentative D call: TRBD1 (6 bases). CDR3 DNA: TGTGCCAGCAGTGACCAGGGGAGACCCACAGATACGCAGTATTTT. This sequence encodes CASSDQGRPTDTQYF.